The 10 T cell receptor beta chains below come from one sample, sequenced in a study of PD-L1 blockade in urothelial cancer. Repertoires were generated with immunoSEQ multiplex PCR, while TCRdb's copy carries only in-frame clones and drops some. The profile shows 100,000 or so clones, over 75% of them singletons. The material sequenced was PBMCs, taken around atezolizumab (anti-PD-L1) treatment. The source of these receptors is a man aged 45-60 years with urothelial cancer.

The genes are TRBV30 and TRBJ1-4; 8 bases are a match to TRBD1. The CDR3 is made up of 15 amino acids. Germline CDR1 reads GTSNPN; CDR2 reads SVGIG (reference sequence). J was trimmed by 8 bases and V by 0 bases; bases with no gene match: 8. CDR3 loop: CAWSVLGQGEEKLFF. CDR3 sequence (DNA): TGTGCCTGGAGTGTACTTGGACAGGGTGAGGAAAAACTGTTTTTT.

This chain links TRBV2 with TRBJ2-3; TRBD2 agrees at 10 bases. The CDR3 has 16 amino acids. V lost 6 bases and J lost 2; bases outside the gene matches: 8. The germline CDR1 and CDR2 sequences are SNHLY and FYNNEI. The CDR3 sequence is CASSDVLAGLTDTQYF. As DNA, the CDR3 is TGTGCCAGCAGCGACGTACTAGCGGGGCTCACAGATACGCAGTATTTT.

The CDR3 DNA reads as TGTGCCAGCAGCACGAGCGGGAGTCGGGAGACCCAGTACTTC. Its protein product is CASSTSGSRETQYF. The chain links TRBV7-2 to TRBJ2-5, with 8 bases identical to TRBD2. Germline values: CDR1 SGHTA, CDR2 FQGNSA. With V trimmed by 5 bases and J by 5 bases, 7 bases remained unmatched. The length of the CDR3 is 14 residues.

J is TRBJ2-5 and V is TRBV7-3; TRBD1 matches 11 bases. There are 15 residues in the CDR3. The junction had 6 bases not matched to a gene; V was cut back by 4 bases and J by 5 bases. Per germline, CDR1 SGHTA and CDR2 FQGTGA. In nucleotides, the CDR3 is TGTGCCAGCAGCTCGGGGACAGGGGGTTTGGAGACCCAGTACTTC. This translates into CASSSGTGGLETQYF. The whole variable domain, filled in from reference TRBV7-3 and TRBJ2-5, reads GAGVSQTPSNKVTEKGKYVELRCDPISGHTALYWYRQSLGQGPEFLIYFQGTGAADDSGLPNDRFFAVRPEGSVSTLKIQRTERGDSAVYLCASSSGTGGLETQYFGPGTRLLVL.

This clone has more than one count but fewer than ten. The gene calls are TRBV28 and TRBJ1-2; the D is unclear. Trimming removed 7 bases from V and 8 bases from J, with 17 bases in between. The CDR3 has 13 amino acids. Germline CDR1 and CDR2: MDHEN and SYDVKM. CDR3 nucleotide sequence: TGTGCCAGCATTCAGGCGGGATTGGGAGGCTACACCTTC. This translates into CASIQAGLGGYTF.

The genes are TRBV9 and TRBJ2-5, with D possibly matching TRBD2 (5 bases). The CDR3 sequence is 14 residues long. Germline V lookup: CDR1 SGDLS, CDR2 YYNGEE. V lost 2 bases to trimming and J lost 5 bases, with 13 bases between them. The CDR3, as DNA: TGTGCCAGCAGCGTTTTTCCCGGGATGGAGACCCAGTACTTC. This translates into CASSVFPGMETQYF. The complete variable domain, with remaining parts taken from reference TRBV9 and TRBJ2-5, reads DSGVTQTPKHLITATGQRVTLRCSPRSGDLSVYWYQQSLDQGLQFLIQYYNGEERAKGNILERFSAQQFPDLHSELNLSSLELGDSALYFCASSVFPGMETQYFGPGTRLLVL.

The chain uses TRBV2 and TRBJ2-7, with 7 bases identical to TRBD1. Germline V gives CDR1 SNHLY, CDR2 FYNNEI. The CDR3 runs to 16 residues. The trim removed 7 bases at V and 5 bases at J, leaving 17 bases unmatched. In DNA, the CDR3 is TGTGCCAGCAACGCCCAAGACAGGGCTCTCGGGAACGAGCAGTACTTC. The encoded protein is CASNAQDRALGNEQYF.

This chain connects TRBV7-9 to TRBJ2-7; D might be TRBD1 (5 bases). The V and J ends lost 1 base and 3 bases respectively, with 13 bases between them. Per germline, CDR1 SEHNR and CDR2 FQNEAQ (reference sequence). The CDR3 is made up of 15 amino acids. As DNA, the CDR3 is TGTGCCAGCAGCTTAGGGCAGGGAATCAGCTACGAGCAGTACTTC. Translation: CASSLGQGISYEQYF.

The CDR3 sequence is CASSWPGQGGNEQFF. CDR3 nucleotides: TGTGCCAGCAGTTGGCCGGGACAGGGGGGAAATGAGCAGTTCTTC. The chain recombines TRBV27 with TRBJ2-1, with 11 bases that match TRBD1. V shed 4 bases and J 7 bases; nucleotides not matched to a gene: 6. Germline V lookup: CDR1 MNHEY, CDR2 SMNVEV (reference sequence). The CDR3 covers 15 residues.

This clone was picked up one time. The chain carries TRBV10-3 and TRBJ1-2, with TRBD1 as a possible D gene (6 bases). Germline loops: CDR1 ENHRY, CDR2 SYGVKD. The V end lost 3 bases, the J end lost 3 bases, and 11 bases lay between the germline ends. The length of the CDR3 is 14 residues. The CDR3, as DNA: TGTGCCATCAGTGACGGCAGGGGCGACTATGGCTACACCTTC. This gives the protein CAISDGRGDYGYTF.